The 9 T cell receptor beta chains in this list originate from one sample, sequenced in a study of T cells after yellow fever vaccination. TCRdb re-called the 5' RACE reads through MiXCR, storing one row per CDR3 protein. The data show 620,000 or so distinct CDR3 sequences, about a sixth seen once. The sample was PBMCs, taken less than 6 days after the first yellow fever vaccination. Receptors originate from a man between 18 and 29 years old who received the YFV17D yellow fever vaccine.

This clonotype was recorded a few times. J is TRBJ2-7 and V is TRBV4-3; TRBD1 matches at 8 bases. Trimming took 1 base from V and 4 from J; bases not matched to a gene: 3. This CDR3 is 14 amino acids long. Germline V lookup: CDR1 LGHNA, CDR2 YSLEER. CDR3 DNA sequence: TGCGCCAGCAGCCAAGCGGACAGGGATTACGAGCAGTACTTC. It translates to CASSQADRDYEQYF.

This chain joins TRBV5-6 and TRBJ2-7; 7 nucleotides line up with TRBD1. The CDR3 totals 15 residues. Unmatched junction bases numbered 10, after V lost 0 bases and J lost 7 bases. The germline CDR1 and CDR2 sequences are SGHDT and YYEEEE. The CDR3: CASSLVGTDAKEQYF. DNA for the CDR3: TGTGCCAGCAGCTTGGTTGGGACAGACGCTAAGGAGCAGTACTTC.

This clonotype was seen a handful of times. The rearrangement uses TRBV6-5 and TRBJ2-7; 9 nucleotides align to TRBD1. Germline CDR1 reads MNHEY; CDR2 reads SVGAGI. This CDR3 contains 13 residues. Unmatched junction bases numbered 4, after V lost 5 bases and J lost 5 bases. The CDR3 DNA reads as TGTGCCAGCAGTAGACAGGGGGGTGACGAGCAGTACTTC. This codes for CASSRQGGDEQYF.

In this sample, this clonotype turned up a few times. CDR3 sequence (DNA): TGTGCCTCACGGCGAGCCTACGGTAATGAAAAACTGTTTTTT. This translates into CASRRAYGNEKLFF. V and J are TRBV12-3 or TRBV12-4 and TRBJ1-4; D is undetermined. This CDR3 has 14 amino acids. The V end lost 11 bases, the J end lost 4 bases, and 17 bases lay between the germline ends.

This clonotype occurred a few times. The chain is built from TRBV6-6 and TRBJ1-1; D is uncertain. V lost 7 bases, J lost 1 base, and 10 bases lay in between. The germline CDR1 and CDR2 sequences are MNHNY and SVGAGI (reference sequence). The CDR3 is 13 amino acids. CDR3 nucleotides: TGTGCCAGCAAAAATACAAGGAACACTGAAGCTTTCTTT. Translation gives CASKNTRNTEAFF.

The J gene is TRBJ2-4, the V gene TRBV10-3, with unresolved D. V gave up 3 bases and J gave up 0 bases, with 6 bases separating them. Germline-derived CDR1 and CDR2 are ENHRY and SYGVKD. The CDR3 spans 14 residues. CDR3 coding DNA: TGTGCCATCAGTGATGAGTTAGCCAAAAACATTCAGTACTTC. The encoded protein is CAISDELAKNIQYF.

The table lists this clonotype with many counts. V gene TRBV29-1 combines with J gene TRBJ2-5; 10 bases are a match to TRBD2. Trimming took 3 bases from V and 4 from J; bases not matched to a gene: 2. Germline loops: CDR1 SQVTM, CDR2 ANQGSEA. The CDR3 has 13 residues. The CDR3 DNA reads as TGCAGCGTTGAGGCTAGCGGGGGAGAGACCCAGTACTTC. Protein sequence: CSVEASGGETQYF.

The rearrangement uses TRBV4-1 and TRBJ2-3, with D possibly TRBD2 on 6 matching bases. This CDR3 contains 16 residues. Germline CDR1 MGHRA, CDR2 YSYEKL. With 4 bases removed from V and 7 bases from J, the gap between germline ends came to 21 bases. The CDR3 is CASSRGRGSNDNTQYF. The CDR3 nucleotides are TGCGCCAGCAGCCGGGGTCGGGGGTCAAACGATAATACGCAGTATTTT.

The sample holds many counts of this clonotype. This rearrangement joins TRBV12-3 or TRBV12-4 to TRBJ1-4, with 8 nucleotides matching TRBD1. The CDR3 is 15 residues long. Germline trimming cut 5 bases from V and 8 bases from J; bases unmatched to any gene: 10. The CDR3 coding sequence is TGTGCCAGCAGTCCCGACAGGGGAGGGGTAGAAAAACTGTTTTTT. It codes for CASSPDRGGVEKLFF.